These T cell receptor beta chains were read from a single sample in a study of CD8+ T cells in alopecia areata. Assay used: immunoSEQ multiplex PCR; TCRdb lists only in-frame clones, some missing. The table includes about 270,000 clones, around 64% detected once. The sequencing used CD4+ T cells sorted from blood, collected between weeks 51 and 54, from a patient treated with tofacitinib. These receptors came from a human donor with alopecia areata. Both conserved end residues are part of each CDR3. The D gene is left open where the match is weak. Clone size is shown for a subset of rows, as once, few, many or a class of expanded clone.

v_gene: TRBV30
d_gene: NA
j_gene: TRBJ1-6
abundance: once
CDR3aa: CAWRTGLNSPLHF
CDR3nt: TGTGCCTGGAGGACAGGACTTAATTCACCCCTCCACTTT

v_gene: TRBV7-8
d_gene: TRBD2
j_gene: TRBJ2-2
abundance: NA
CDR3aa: CASSPTGGYTGELFF
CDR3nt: TGTGCCAGCAGCCCAACCGGGGGGTACACCGGGGAGCTGTTTTTT

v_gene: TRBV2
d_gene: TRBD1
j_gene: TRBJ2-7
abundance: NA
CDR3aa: CASGQGATYEQYF
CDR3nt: TGTGCCAGCGGACAGGGGGCGACCTACGAGCAGTACTTC

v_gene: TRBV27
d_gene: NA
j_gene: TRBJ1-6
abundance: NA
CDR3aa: CASSFTGSSPLHF
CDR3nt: TGTGCCAGCAGTTTTACCGGTAGTTCACCCCTCCACTTT

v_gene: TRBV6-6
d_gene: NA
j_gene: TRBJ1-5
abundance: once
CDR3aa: CASTSGEDQPQHF
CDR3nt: TGTGCCAGCACCAGTGGAGAGGATCAGCCCCAGCATTTT

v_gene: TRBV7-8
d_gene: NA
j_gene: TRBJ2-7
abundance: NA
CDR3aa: CASSLVGALGYEQYF
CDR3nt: TGTGCCAGCAGCTTAGTGGGGGCGCTAGGCTACGAGCAGTACTTC

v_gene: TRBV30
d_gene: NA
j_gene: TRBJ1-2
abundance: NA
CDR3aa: CAWSVGGDYGYTF
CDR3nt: TGTGCCTGGAGTGTAGGAGGGGACTATGGCTACACCTTC

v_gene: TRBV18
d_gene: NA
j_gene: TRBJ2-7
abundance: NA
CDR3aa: CASSRQLSGSNEQYF
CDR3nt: TGTGCCAGCTCGCGCCAGTTGTCGGGCTCCAACGAGCAGTACTTC

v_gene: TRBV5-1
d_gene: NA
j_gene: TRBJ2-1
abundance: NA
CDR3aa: CASSGGGFSYNEQFF
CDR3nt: TGCGCCAGCAGCGGCGGAGGTTTCTCCTACAATGAGCAGTTCTTC

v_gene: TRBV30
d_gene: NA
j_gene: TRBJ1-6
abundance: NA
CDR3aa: CAWSVLNNSPLHF
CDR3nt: TGTGCCTGGAGTGTACTGAATAATTCACCCCTCCACTTT

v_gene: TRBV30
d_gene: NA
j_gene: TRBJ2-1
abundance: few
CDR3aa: CAWSVPRVHNEQFF
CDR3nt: TGTGCCTGGAGTGTACCAAGGGTCCACAATGAGCAGTTCTTC

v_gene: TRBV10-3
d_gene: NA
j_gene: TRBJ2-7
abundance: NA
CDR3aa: CAIFYEQYF
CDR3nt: TGTGCCATTTTTTACGAGCAGTACTTC

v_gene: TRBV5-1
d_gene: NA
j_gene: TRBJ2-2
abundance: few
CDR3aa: CASSLGNTGELFF
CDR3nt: TGCGCCAGCAGCTTAGGGAACACCGGGGAGCTGTTTTTT

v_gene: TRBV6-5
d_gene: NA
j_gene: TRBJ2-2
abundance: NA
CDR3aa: CASKPHQGSGELFF
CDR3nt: TGTGCCAGCAAACCACACCAGGGGTCCGGGGAGCTGTTTTTT

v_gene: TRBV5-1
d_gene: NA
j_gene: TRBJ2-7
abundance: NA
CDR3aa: CASSRGRDYEQYF
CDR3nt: TGCGCCAGCAGCCGGGGACGGGACTACGAGCAGTACTTC

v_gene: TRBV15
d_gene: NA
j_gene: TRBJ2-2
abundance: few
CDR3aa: CATSRDWDTGELFF
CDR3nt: TGTGCCACCAGCAGAGATTGGGACACCGGGGAGCTGTTTTTT

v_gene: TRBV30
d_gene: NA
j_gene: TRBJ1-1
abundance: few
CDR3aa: CAWRGATNTEAFF
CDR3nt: TGTGCCTGGAGGGGGGCTACCAACACTGAAGCTTTCTTT

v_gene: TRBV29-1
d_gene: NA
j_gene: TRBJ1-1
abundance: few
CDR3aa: CSAGMDTEAFF
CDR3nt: TGCAGCGCCGGGATGGACACTGAAGCTTTCTTT

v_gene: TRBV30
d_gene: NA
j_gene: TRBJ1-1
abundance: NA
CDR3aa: CAWSPAGNTEAFF
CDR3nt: TGTGCCTGGAGCCCCGCGGGGAACACTGAAGCTTTCTTT

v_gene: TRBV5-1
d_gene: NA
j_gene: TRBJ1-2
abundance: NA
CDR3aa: CASSLDSVGYGYTF
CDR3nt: TGCGCCAGCAGCTTAGACAGCGTAGGCTATGGCTACACCTTC

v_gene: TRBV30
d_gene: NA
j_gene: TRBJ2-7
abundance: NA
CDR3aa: CAWRQGSYEQYF
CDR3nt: TGTGCCTGGAGACAGGGCTCCTACGAGCAGTACTTC

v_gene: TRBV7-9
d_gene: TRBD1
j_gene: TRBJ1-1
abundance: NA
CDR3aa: CASSETGGTEAFF
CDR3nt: TGTGCCAGCAGCGAAACAGGGGGCACTGAAGCTTTCTTT

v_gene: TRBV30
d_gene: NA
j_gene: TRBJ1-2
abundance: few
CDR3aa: CAWSVYGFIANGYTF
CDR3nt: TGTGCCTGGAGTGTATACGGGTTTATTGCTAATGGCTACACCTTC

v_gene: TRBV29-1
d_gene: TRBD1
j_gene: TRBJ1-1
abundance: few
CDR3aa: CSAVTGGNTEAFF
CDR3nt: TGCAGCGCTGTGACAGGGGGGAACACTGAAGCTTTCTTT

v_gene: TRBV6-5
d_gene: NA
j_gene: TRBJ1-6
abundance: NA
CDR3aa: CASSHRESPLHF
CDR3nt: TGTGCCAGCAGTCACAGGGAATCACCCCTCCACTTT

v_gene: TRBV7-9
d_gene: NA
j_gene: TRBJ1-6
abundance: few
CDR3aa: CASSLSQGTSPLHF
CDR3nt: TGTGCCAGCAGCTTATCCCAGGGAACATCACCCCTCCACTTT

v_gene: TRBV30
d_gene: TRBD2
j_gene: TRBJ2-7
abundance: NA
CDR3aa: CAWTGGGTSYEQYF
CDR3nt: TGTGCCTGGACCGGCGGGGGGACCTCCTACGAGCAGTACTTC

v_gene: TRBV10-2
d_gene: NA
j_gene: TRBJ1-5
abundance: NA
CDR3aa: CATLDRYNQPQHF
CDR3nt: TGCGCCACCCTGGACAGATACAATCAGCCCCAGCATTTT

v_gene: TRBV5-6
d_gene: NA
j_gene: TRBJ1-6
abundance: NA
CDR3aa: CASSLAGTGNSPLHF
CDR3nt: TGTGCCAGCAGCTTGGCGGGTACAGGTAATTCACCCCTCCACTTT

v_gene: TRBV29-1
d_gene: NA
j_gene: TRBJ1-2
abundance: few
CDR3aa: CSDSTGQGGYTF
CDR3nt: TGCAGCGATTCGACAGGCCAAGGTGGCTACACCTTC

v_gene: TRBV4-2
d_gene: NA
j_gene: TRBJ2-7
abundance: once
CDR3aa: CASSRAGDTGEQYF
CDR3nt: TGTGCCAGCAGCCGTGCTGGGGACACCGGCGAGCAGTACTTC